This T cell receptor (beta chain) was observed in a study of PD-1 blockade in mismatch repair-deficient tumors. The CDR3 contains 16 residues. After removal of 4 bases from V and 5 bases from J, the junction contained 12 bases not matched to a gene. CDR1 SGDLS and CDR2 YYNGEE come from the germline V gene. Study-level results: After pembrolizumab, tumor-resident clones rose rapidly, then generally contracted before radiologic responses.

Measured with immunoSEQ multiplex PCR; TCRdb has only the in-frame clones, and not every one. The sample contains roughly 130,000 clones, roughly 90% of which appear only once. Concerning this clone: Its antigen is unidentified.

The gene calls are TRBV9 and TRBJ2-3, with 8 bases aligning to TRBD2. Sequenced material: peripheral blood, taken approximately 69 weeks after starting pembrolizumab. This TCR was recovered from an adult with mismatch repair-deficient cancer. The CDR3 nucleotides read TGTGCCAGCAGCTTTAGCGGGGCCGGCGTAGGAGATACGCAGTATTTT. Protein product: CASSFSGAGVGDTQYF.